Sequencing of this TCR beta chain was carried out in a study of cytomegalovirus exposure and HLA in healthy donors. This CDR3 spans 14 amino acids. V shed 2 bases and J shed 5 bases, with 12 bases lying between them. The V gene's germline CDR1 is MNHEY and CDR2 SVGAGI. The PCR contained 60 Vbeta and 13 Jbeta primers. Measured with immunoSEQ multiplex PCR; TCRdb has only the in-frame clones, and not every one. The sample lists over 95,000 clones, around 66% occurring once. The sequence derives from a man between 18 and 29 years old in good health and CMV-seropositive. J is TRBJ1-1 and V is TRBV6-5; tentative D call: TRBD1 (6 bases). Source material: PBMCs. CDR3 loop: CASSYMDRRTEAFF. CDR3 DNA: TGTGCCAGCAGTTACATGGACAGAAGGACTGAAGCTTTCTTT.